What follows describes a single T cell receptor beta chain. The sample belongs to a study of cytomegalovirus exposure and HLA in healthy donors. 60 Vbeta and 13 Jbeta primers were used in PCR. Method: immunoSEQ multiplex PCR; TCRdb's copy keeps in-frame clones and lacks some. The sample shows 160,000 or so clones, 60% to 80% of them seen only once. Trimming removed 6 bases from V and 3 bases from J, with 12 bases in between. CDR1 is MNHEY, CDR2 SVGAGI, per germline. This CDR3 spans 14 amino acids. Source material: PBMCs. The gene calls are TRBV6-5 and TRBJ1-5; possible D gene TRBD1, 6 bases. The sequence came from a man in his fifties or sixties in good health and CMV-seronegative. Written as DNA, the CDR3 is TGTGCCAGCAGCCGGGACACTTCCAATCAGCCCCAGCATTTT. It yields the protein CASSRDTSNQPQHF.